The rows below give T cell receptor beta chains drawn from one sample of a study of T cell responses to AZD1222 COVID-19 vaccine. Clones were read by immunoSEQ multiplex PCR, and TCRdb kept only the in-frame ones, dropping some. There are more than 70,000 clones in the sample; less than 95% occur only once, and around 3.2% lies in the top ten. The sample was peripheral blood, taken 28 days after the second AZD1222 dose. The receptor set was obtained from an adult who received the AZD1222 COVID-19 vaccine. The CDR3 runs from the conserved cysteine through the conserved F or W. D genes are given only for firm matches. Size is omitted from some rows. Given values are once, few, many or a class for expanded clones.

-,TRBV5-6,TRBJ2-1,-,TGTGCCAGCAGCATTTGGCTGGTATCTGGGAATGAGCAGTTCTTC,CASSIWLVSGNEQFF
TRBD2,TRBV13,TRBJ2-1,-,TGTGCCAGCAGCCCCGGACTAGCGGGAGGGCTTATGAGGGTGAATGAGCAGTTCTTC,CASSPGLAGGLMRVNEQFF
-,TRBV5-1,TRBJ2-2,-,TGCGCCAGCAAGCCGGCTGATAACACCGGGGAGCTGTTTTTT,CASKPADNTGELFF
TRBD1,TRBV3-1/TRBV3-2,TRBJ1-5,-,TGTGCCAGCAGCCACCGTGGACAGGGTCGCAATCAGCCCCAGCATTTT,CASSHRGQGRNQPQHF
-,TRBV15,TRBJ1-1,-,TGTGCCACCAGCAGAGGTGGGGGAGAGAACACTGAAGCTTTCTTT,CATSRGGGENTEAFF
-,TRBV30,TRBJ1-6,-,TGTGCCTGGAGTCCCAAGGAGGGAGAGACTTCACCCCTCCACTTT,CAWSPKEGETSPLHF
TRBD1,TRBV2,TRBJ2-7,-,TGTGCCCGGGGTGGTGGACAGGGGGCTTCCGAGCAGTACTTC,CARGGGQGASEQYF
-,TRBV7-9,TRBJ1-6,-,TGTGCCAGCAGCTTAGGGACGGGGTCACCCCTCCACTTT,CASSLGTGSPLHF
-,TRBV11-3,TRBJ1-1,-,TGTGCCAGCAGCTTAGGGGATTTTCACACTGAAGCTTTCTTT,CASSLGDFHTEAFF
-,TRBV9,TRBJ1-5,-,TGTGCCAGCAGCGTAGACGAGGGCAATCAGCCCCAGCATTTT,CASSVDEGNQPQHF
TRBD2,TRBV7-3,TRBJ2-1,-,TGTGCCAGCAGCCCCCAGGCGGGAGGCAATGAGCAGTTCTTC,CASSPQAGGNEQFF
-,TRBV7-2,TRBJ1-5,-,TGTGCCAGCAGCTTAAAATTCATAGGTCAGCCCCAGCATTTT,CASSLKFIGQPQHF
TRBD2,TRBV27,TRBJ2-1,-,TGTGCCAGCGGGATTAGCGGGAGGACCAATGAGCAGTTCTTC,CASGISGRTNEQFF
-,TRBV19,TRBJ1-6,-,TGTGCCAGTAGTATTGGGACAACCTATAATTCACCCCTCCACTTT,CASSIGTTYNSPLHF
-,TRBV6-5,TRBJ2-7,-,TGTGCCAGCACCTCGGGATCCCTATACGAGCAGTACTTC,CASTSGSLYEQYF
-,TRBV9,TRBJ2-2,-,TGTGCCAGCAGCGTAGAACAAGGGCCCAACGACGGGGAGCTGTTTTTT,CASSVEQGPNDGELFF
-,TRBV16,TRBJ1-5,-,TGTGCCAGCAGCCGAGGGGGCAATCAGCCCCAGCATTTT,CASSRGGNQPQHF
TRBD1,TRBV3-1/TRBV3-2,TRBJ1-2,-,TGTGCCAGCAGCCAAGGCCGGGACAGGGGGCTCTATGGCTACACCTTC,CASSQGRDRGLYGYTF
-,TRBV18,TRBJ1-2,-,TGTGCCAGCTCAAATACAGCGACTAACTATGGCTACACCTTC,CASSNTATNYGYTF
-,TRBV4-1,TRBJ1-1,-,TGCGCCAGCAGCCAGGCAACTCTCACTGAAGCTTTCTTT,CASSQATLTEAFF
TRBD1,TRBV18,TRBJ2-7,-,TGTGCCAGCTCACCAGGGACAGCCTCTCCGGTGCAGTACTTC,CASSPGTASPVQYF
-,TRBV6-2/TRBV6-3,TRBJ2-1,-,TGTGCCAGCAGTAGACCAGGGGGGGGATTAGGCAATGAGCAGTTCTTC,CASSRPGGGLGNEQFF
-,TRBV4-1,TRBJ2-3,-,TGCGCCAGCAGCCAACCTCTCCCGGCAGATACGCAGTATTTT,CASSQPLPADTQYF
-,TRBV5-6,TRBJ1-1,-,TGTGCCAGCAGCTTGGTACTCACTGAAGCTTTCTTT,CASSLVLTEAFF
TRBD2,TRBV9,TRBJ2-5,-,TGTGCCAGCAGCGCTAGCGGGAGGCCCCAAGAGACCCAGTACTTC,CASSASGRPQETQYF
-,TRBV11-3,TRBJ2-1,few,TGTGCCAGCAGCTGGGGGCCCCTAGGGGGAGGGCCCTACAATGAGCAGTTCTTC,CASSWGPLGGGPYNEQFF
-,TRBV7-9,TRBJ2-1,-,TGTGCCAGCAGCTTAGCGACAGACTACGAGCAGTTCTTC,CASSLATDYEQFF
-,TRBV7-8,TRBJ2-7,-,TGTGCCAGCAGCCTAGAGAGCAGCTACGAGCAGTACTTC,CASSLESSYEQYF
-,TRBV12-3/TRBV12-4,TRBJ1-3,-,TGTGCCAGCAGTTCCCTCCAGGGAAACACCATATATTTT,CASSSLQGNTIYF
-,TRBV12-3/TRBV12-4,TRBJ2-1,-,TGTGCCAGCAGTTTTACTACCTACAATGAGCAGTTCTTC,CASSFTTYNEQFF
TRBD1,TRBV5-1,TRBJ2-3,-,TGCGCCAGCAGCCCAAGGACAGGGACTTCGGGCGCAGATACGCAGTATTTT,CASSPRTGTSGADTQYF
-,TRBV10-3,TRBJ2-7,-,TGTGCCATCAGTGAGTCCAGGGAGTTCTCCTACGAGCAGTACTTC,CAISESREFSYEQYF
-,TRBV10-3,TRBJ1-6,-,TGTGCCATCAGTGATGTTGGTTACAATTCACCCCTCCACTTT,CAISDVGYNSPLHF
TRBD1,TRBV9,TRBJ2-5,-,TGTGCCAGCAGCGTAGCAGGGGGCAGGCAAGAGACCCAGTACTTC,CASSVAGGRQETQYF
-,TRBV12-3/TRBV12-4,TRBJ2-1,-,TGTGCCAGCATCCTGTCGAGACGCTCAGAGCAGTTCTTC,CASILSRRSEQFF
-,TRBV5-1,TRBJ1-1,-,TGCGCCAGCAGCGTAGCGGTGAACACTGAAGCTTTCTTT,CASSVAVNTEAFF
-,TRBV3-1/TRBV3-2,TRBJ2-7,-,TGTGCCAGCAGTCGGACCCCCTCCTACGAGCAGTACTTC,CASSRTPSYEQYF
-,TRBV3-1/TRBV3-2,TRBJ1-4,-,TGTGCCAGCAGCCAAGGACGGGGAAATGGAAAACTGTTTTTT,CASSQGRGNGKLFF
-,TRBV2,TRBJ1-5,-,TGTGCCAGCAGTGAAGAAATAGGACCAAATCAGCCCCAGCATTTT,CASSEEIGPNQPQHF
-,TRBV21-1,TRBJ1-1,-,TGTGCCAGCAGCTGGGGGGGGACGACTGAAGCTTTCTTT,CASSWGGTTEAFF
-,TRBV11-3,TRBJ1-2,-,TGTGCCAGCAGCTCCGCGCAGGGCCGCGGCTACACCTTC,CASSSAQGRGYTF
-,TRBV7-2,TRBJ1-2,-,TGTGCCAGCAGCTTAGATGGAGGGGCGCCAGGCTACACCTTC,CASSLDGGAPGYTF
-,TRBV4-1,TRBJ1-4,-,TGCGCCAGCAGCCAAGAAGGGTATGGTGAAAAACTGTTTTTT,CASSQEGYGEKLFF
-,TRBV6-2/TRBV6-3,TRBJ2-5,-,TGTGCCAGCAGTTATTTCGTGGGAGAGACCCAGTACTTC,CASSYFVGETQYF
-,TRBV19,TRBJ2-3,once,TGTGCCAGTAGTACCCGACAGGGAGGGAGCCCAGATACGCAGTATTTT,CASSTRQGGSPDTQYF
-,TRBV24-1,TRBJ1-2,-,TGTGCCACCAGTGATTTGGGGCAGGAGCATGGCTACACCTTC,CATSDLGQEHGYTF
-,TRBV7-3,TRBJ2-3,-,TGTGCCAGCAGCCAACGGGGGCCTAGCACAGATACGCAGTATTTT,CASSQRGPSTDTQYF